The 8 T cell receptor beta chains below come from one sample, sequenced in a study of OX40 agonist ivuxolimab in advanced cancers. The data were produced by immunoSEQ multiplex PCR, yet TCRdb's version contains in-frame clones alone and is incomplete. The table has approximately 48,000 clones, 87% seen once. The sequences come from CD4+ or CD8+ T cells sorted from blood, collected in a trial of the OX40 agonist ivuxolimab. The receptors were sampled from an adult with an advanced solid tumor such as melanoma, head and neck, liver or kidney cancer.

V is TRBV27 and J is TRBJ2-1, with D possibly being TRBD1 (6 bases). Germline CDR1 is MNHEY and CDR2 is SMNVEV (reference sequence). The CDR3 spans 15 residues. The germline V and J ends were trimmed by 5 bases and 0 bases, with 11 bases remaining between them. The CDR3 bases are TGTGCCAGCAGTCCCGGACAGAACTCCTACAATGAGCAGTTCTTC. This codes for CASSPGQNSYNEQFF.

The chain couples TRBV4-1 to TRBJ2-6; TRBD1 aligns across 8 bases. The CDR3 runs to 19 residues. Looked up from germline, CDR1 is MGHRA and CDR2 is YSYEKL. Trimming at V came to 1 base and at J to 0 bases, leaving 8 bases not matched to a gene. Written as DNA, the CDR3 is TGCGCCAGCAGCCAAGCACGAGGGACAGGCAGCTCTGGGGCCAACGTCCTGACTTTC. This codes for CASSQARGTGSSGANVLTF.

Ten or more counts support this clone. The V and J genes are TRBV19 and TRBJ2-7; a possible D gene is TRBD1 (5 bases). Trimming shortened V by 8 bases and J by 5 bases, and 16 bases separated the two germline ends. The CDR3 consists of 13 residues. Germline V gene data show CDR1 as LNHDA and CDR2 as SQIVND (reference sequence). CDR3 DNA sequence: TGTGCCAGTTCTAGGGGCCCGCCGGACGAGCAGTACTTC. This gives the protein CASSRGPPDEQYF.

This chain connects TRBV5-1 to TRBJ2-7; TRBD2 aligns across 8 bases. CDR1 is SGHRS and CDR2 is YFSETQ in the germline V gene. The CDR3 is 17 residues long. After removal of 5 bases from V and 3 bases from J, the junction contained 16 bases not matched to a gene. DNA of the CDR3: TGCGCCAGCAGACCCGGGTCCGGGACTAGGAATATCTACGAGCAGTACTTC. Translated, it gives CASRPGSGTRNIYEQYF.

The chain uses TRBV30 and TRBJ1-5; no reliable D call. Germline loops: CDR1 GTSNPN, CDR2 SVGIG (reference sequence). The CDR3 has 15 amino acids. Trimming stripped 0 bases from V and 5 bases from J, with 14 bases between. The CDR3 region has the DNA TGTGCCTGGAGTGTACTTGGGCACGAGCATCAGCCCCAGCATTTT. Its protein is CAWSVLGHEHQPQHF.

The chain recombines TRBV21-1 with TRBJ1-2. TRBV21-1 is tagged as a pseudogene. The CDR3 sequence is 16 residues long. The CDR3 loop reads CASSKGIATFGGGYTF. CDR3 DNA: TGTGCCAGCAGCAAAGGAATAGCGACTTTCGGCGGTGGCTACACCTTC.

The gene calls are TRBV19 and TRBJ2-5, with 10 bases identical to TRBD1. With 4 bases clipped from V and 4 bases from J, the junction kept 3 bases outside the gene matches. From germline, CDR1 is LNHDA and CDR2 SQIVND (reference sequence). CDR3 length: 14 residues. CDR3 DNA: TGTGCCAGTAGTAGGACAGGGGGGGTAGAGACCCAGTACTTC. Protein: CASSRTGGVETQYF.

The V gene is TRBV9, the J gene TRBJ2-7, with no clear D. The CDR3 covers 13 residues. Germline V CDR1 and CDR2: SGDLS, YYNGEE. Trimming shortened V by 4 bases and J by 1 base, and 9 bases separated the two germline ends. CDR3 in DNA: TGTGCCAGCAGCCCAACGGATTCCTACGAGCAGTACTTC. Amino acids: CASSPTDSYEQYF.